What follows are 4 T cell receptor beta chains derived from one specimen sequenced in a study of blood T cell repertoires in COVID-19 (dated by TCRdb to about 2020). The library was built by means of the immunoSEQ multiplex PCR assay. The source is immuneACCESS, and TCRdb retained only in-frame sequences with V and J called. Part of the clones is not carried over; for the studies checked, unresolved V genes explain less than half of this, and the remainder is unexplained. Counted in this sample were about 360,000 clones; approximately 89% of them appeared once. More than 1.5% of the sample rests with the top ten. Sequencing input: PBMCs or T cells enriched from blood (not recorded which). The receptors were gathered from a middle-aged man in a cohort exposed to, infected with or recovered from COVID-19 (not recorded which).

J is TRBJ2-1 and V is TRBV18; TRBD1 matches at 7 bases. This CDR3 spans 13 amino acids. Germline V gives CDR1 KGHSH, CDR2 LQKENI. Trimming removed 3 bases from V and 7 bases from J; junction bases left unmatched: 3. The DNA of the CDR3 is TGTGCCAGCTCACCTACAGGGGTAAATGAGCAGTTCTTC. Its protein product is CASSPTGVNEQFF.

The J gene is TRBJ2-2, the V gene TRBV21-1; the table names TRBD1, a call not compared with the DNA. TRBV21-1 is termed a pseudogene. The CDR3 is made up of 19 amino acids. The CDR3 DNA sequence: TGTGCCAGCAGCAAAGAAATGGCAGGGTGGCTATCGAACACCGGGGAGCTGTTTTTT. Protein sequence: CASSKEMAGWLSNTGELFF.

This rearrangement joins TRBV5-1 to TRBJ2-7; TRBD2 aligns across 12 bases. The CDR3 runs to 15 residues. Germline trimming cut 4 bases from V and 4 bases from J; bases unmatched to any gene: 6. Germline lookup yields CDR1 SGHRS and CDR2 YFSETQ. The CDR3 nucleotides are TGCGCCAGCAGCCCGACTAGCGGGAGTAGTTACGAGCAGTACTTC. Protein product: CASSPTSGSSYEQYF.

The chain uses TRBV2 and TRBJ2-5; D possibly corresponds to TRBD1 (5 bases). CDR1 is SNHLY, CDR2 FYNNEI, per germline. Trimming left V 0 bases short and J 2 bases short, with 16 bases between. The CDR3 contains 17 residues. DNA of the CDR3: TGTGCCAGCAGTGAAGCGCTTCAGGGCATGAATCAAGAGACCCAGTACTTC. Translating gives CASSEALQGMNQETQYF.